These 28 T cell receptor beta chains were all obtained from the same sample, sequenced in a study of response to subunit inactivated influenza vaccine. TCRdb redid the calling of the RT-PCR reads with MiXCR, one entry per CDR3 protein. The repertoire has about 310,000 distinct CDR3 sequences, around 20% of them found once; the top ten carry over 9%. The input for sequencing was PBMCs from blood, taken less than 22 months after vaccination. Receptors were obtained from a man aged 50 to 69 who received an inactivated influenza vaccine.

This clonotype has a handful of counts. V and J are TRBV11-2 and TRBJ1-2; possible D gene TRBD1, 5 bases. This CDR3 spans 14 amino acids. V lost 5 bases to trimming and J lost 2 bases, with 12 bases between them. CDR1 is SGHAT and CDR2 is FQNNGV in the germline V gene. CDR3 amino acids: CASSVRGSNYGYTF. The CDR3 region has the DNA TGTGCCAGCAGCGTTAGGGGTTCCAACTATGGCTACACCTTC.

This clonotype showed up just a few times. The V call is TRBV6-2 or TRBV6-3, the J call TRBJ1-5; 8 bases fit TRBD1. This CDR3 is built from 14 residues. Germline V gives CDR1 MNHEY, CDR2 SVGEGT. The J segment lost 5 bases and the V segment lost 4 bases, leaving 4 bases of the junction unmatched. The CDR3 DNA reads TGTGCCAGCAGTTTACAGGGGGATCATCAGCCCCAGCATTTT. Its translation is CASSLQGDHQPQHF.

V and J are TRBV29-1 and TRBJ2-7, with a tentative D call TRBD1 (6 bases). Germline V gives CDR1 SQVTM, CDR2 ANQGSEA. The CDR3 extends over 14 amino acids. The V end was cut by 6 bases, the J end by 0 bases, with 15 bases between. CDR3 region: CSVLKDRTSYEQYF. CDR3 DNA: TGCAGCGTCCTGAAGGACAGAACCTCCTACGAGCAGTACTTC.

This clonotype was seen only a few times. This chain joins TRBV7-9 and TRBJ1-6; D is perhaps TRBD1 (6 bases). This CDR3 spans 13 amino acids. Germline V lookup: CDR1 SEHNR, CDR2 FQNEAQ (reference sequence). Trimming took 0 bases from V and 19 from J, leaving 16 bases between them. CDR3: CASSLAPGQPFHF. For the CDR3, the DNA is TGTGCCAGCAGCTTAGCGCCCGGACAGCCCTTTCACTTT.

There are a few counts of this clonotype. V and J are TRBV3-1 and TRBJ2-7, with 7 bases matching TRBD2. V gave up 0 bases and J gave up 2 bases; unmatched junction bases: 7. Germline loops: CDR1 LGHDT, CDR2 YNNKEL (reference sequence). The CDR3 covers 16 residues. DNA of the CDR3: TGTGCCAGCAGCCAAGAAACCGGGAGGTTGACCTACGAGCAGTACTTC. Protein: CASSQETGRLTYEQYF.

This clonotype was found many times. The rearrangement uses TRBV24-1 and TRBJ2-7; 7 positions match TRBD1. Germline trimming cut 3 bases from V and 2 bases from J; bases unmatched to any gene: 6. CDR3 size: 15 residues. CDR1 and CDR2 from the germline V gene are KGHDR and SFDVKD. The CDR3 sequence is CATSDPSTGAYEQYF. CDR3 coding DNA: TGTGCCACCAGTGATCCGTCCACAGGGGCCTACGAGCAGTACTTC.

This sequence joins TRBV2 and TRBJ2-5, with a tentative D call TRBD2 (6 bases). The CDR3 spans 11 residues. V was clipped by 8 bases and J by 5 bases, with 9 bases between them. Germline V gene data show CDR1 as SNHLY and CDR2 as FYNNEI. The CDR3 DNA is TGTGCCAGCGGTGCGGGGGAGACCCAGTACTTC. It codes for CASGAGETQYF. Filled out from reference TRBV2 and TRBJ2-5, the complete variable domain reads EPEVTQTPSHQVTQMGQEVILRCVPISNHLYFYWYRQILGQKVEFLVSFYNNEISEKSEIFDDQFSVERPDGSNFTLKIRSTKLEDSAMYFCASGAGETQYFGPGTRLLVL.

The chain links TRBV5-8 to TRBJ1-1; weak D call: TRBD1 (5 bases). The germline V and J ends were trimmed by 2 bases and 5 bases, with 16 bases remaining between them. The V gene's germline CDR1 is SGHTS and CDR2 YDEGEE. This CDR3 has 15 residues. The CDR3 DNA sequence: TGTGCCAGCAGCTTACGGGGCATGAGGCGGACTGAAGCTTTCTTT. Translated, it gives CASSLRGMRRTEAFF.

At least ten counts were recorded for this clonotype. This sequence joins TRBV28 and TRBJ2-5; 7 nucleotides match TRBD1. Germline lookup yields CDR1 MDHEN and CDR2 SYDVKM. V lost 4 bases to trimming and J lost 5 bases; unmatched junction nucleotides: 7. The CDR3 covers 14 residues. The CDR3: CASSSPGQTETQYF. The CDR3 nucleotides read TGTGCCAGCAGTTCACCGGGACAGACGGAGACCCAGTACTTC.

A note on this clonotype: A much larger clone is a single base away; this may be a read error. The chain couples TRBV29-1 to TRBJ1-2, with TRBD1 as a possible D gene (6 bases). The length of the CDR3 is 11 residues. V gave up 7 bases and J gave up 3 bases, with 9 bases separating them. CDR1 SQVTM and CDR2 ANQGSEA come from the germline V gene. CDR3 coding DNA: TGCAGCGGTCACAGGGACTATGGCTACACCTTC. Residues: CSGHRDYGYTF.

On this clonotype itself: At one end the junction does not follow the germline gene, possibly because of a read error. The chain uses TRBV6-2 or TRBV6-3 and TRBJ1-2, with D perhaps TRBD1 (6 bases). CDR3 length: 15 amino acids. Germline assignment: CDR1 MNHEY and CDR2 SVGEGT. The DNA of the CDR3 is TGTGCCAGCATTTACGTCAGGGACACCAACTATGGCTACACCTTC. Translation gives CASIYVRDTNYGYTF.

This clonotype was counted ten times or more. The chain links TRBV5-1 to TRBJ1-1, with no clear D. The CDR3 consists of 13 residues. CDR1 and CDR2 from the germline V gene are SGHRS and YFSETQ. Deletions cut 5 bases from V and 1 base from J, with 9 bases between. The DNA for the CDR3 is TGCGCCAGCAGAGGCGGACCGAACACTGAAGCTTTCTTT. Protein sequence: CASRGGPNTEAFF.

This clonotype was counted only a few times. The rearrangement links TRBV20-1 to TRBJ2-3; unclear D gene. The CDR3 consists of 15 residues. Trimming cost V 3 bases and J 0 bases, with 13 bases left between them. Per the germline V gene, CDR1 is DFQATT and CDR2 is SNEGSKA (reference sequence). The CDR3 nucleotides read TGCAGTGCTAGCCGCGGCCCACCTAGCACAGATACGCAGTATTTT. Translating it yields CSASRGPPSTDTQYF.

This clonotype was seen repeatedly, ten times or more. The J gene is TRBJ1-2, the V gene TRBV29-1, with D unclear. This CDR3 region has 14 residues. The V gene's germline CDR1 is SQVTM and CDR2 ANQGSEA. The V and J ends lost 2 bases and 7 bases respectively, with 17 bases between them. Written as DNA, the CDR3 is TGCAGCGTTGAACGCGGACGGCAAACCGGTGGCTACACCTTC. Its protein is CSVERGRQTGGYTF. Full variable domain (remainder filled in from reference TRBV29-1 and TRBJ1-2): SAVISQKPSRDICQRGTSLTIQCQVDSQVTMMFWYRQQPGQSLTLIATANQGSEATYESGFVIDKFPISRPNLTFSTLTVSNMSPEDSSIYLCSVERGRQTGGYTFGSGTRLTVV.

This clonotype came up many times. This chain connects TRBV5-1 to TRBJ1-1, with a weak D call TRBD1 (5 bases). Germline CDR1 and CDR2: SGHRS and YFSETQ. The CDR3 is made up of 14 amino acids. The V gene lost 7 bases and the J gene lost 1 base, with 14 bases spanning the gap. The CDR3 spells CASYRGQPNTEAFF. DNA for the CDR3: TGCGCCAGCTACCGGGGCCAACCGAACACTGAAGCTTTCTTT.

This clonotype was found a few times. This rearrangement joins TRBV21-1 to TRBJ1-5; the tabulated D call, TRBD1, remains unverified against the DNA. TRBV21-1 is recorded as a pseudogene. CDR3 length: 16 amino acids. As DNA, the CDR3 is TGTGCCAGCAGCTTAGACAGCCATTATAGCAATCAGCCCCAGCATTTT. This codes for CASSLDSHYSNQPQHF.

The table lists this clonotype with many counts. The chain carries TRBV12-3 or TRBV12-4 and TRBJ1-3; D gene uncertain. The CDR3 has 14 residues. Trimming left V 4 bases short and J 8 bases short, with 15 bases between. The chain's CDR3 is CASSSILSIHTIYF. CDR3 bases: TGTGCCAGCAGTTCCATCCTATCCATCCACACCATATATTTT.

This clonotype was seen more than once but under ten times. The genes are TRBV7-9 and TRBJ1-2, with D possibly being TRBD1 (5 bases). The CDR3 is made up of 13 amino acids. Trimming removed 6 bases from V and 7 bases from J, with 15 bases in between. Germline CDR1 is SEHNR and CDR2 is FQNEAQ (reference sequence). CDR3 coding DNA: TGTGCCAGCAGGTCAGGGAGCCTCGGTGGCTACACCTTC. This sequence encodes CASRSGSLGGYTF.

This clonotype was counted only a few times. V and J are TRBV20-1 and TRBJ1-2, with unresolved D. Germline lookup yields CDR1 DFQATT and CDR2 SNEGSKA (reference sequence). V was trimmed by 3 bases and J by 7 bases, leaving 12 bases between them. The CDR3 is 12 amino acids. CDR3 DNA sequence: TGCAGTGCTAGTGTACGGTCCAGTGGCTACACCTTC. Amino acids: CSASVRSSGYTF.

The CDR3 DNA reads as TGTGCCAGCAGCTTGGCGGGGGACCAATCCCCGGATACGCAGTATTTT. Its protein is CASSLAGDQSPDTQYF. This chain links TRBV7-9 with TRBJ2-3; 7 bases are a match to TRBD2. Germline CDR1 and CDR2: SEHNR and FQNEAQ (reference sequence). The CDR3 is 16 amino acids. J lost 6 bases, V lost 3 bases, and 12 bases had no gene match. Full variable domain (outside the CDR3, taken from reference TRBV7-9 and TRBJ2-3): DTGVSQNPRHKITKRGQNVTFRCDPISEHNRLYWYRQTLGQGPEFLTYFQNEAQLEKSRLLSDRFSAERPKGSFSTLEIQRTEQGDSAMYLCASSLAGDQSPDTQYFGPGTRLTVL.

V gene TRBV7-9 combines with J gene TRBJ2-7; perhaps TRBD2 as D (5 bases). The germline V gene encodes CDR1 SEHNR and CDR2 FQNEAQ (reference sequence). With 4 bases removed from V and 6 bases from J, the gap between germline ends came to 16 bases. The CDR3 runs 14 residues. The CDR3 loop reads CASSSTRAVSEQYF. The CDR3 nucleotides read TGTGCCAGCAGCTCTACGCGGGCGGTTTCCGAGCAGTACTTC.

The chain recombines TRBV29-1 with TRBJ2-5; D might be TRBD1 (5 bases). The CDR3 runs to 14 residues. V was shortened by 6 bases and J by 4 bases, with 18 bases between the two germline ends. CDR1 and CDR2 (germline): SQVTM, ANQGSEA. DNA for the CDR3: TGCAGCGTCGGTAGGACACGCCCGGGAGAGACCCAGTACTTC. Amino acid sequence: CSVGRTRPGETQYF. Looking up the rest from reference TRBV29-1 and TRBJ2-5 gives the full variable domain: SAVISQKPSRDICQRGTSLTIQCQVDSQVTMMFWYRQQPGQSLTLIATANQGSEATYESGFVIDKFPISRPNLTFSTLTVSNMSPEDSSIYLCSVGRTRPGETQYFGPGTRLLVL.

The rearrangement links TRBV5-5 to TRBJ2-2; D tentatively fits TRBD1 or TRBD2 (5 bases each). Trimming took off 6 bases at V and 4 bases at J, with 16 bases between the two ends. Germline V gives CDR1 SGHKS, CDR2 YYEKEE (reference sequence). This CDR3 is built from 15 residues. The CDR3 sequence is CASTGVTGRTGELFF. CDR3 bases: TGTGCCAGCACCGGAGTAACGGGGCGCACCGGGGAGCTGTTTTTT.

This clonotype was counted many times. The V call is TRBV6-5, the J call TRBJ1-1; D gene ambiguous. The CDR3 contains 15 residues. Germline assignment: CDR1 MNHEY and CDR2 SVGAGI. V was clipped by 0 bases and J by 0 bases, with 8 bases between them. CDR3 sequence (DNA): TGTGCCAGCAGTTACTCAAGGCATATGAACACTGAAGCTTTCTTT. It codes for CASSYSRHMNTEAFF.

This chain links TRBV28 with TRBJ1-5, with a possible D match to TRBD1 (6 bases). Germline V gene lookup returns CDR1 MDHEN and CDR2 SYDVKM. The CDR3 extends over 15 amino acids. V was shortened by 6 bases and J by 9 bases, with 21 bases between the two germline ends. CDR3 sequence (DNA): TGTGCCAGCAGGAGCCCGACAGGAGCTGGAGGGCCCCAGCATTTT. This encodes CASRSPTGAGGPQHF.

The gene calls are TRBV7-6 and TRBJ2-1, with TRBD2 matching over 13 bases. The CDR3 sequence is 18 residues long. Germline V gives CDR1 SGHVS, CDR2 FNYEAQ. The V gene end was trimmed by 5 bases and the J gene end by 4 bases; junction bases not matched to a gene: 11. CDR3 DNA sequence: TGTGCCAGCAGCAAAGGGTTCCAGGGACTAGCGGGATACAATGAGCAGTTCTTC. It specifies CASSKGFQGLAGYNEQFF.

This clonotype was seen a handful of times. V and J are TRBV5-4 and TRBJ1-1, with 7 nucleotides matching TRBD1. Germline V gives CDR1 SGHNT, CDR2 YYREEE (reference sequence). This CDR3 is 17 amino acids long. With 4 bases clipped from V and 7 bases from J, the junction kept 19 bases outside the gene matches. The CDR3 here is CASSGDRVRRRGDEAFF. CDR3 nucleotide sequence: TGTGCCAGCAGCGGTGACAGGGTTCGGAGAAGGGGGGATGAAGCTTTCTTT.

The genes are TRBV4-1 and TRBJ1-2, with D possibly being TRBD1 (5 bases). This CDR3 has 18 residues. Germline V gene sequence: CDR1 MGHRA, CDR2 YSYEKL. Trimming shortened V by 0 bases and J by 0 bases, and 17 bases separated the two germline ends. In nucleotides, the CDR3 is TGCGCCAGCAGCCAAGAGAGGGCCAGGGCGACCTCTAACTATGGCTACACCTTC. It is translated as CASSQERARATSNYGYTF.